This T cell receptor (beta chain) was sequenced during a study of T cell repertoires in cytomegalovirus infection. About the study: Researchers turned to recently identified HLA-C-restricted CMV epitopes as well as well-studied HLA-B-restricted ones. Matching HLA type and CMV infection were both indicated by public TCR beta signatures.

General study findings and limits: Clonotypes of TCR beta that were HLA-C-restricted and CMV-specific dominated the ex vivo response. Identification of carriers of CMV plus the relevant HLA was performed using cumulative public TCR beta family frequency.

Each CDR3 protein gets one entry after TCRdb re-called the reads with MiXCR. The table lists about a million distinct CDR3 sequences, around 31% of them singletons. This CDR3 has 15 residues. CDR1 and CDR2 from the germline V gene are LNHNV and YYDKDF (reference sequence). V was clipped by 9 bases and J by 2 bases; unmatched bases: 8. There are a few counts of this clonotype. The antigen is undetermined. The clonotype comes from a human donor in good health (CMV status not recorded). Some clones in this sample may be carry-over from other donors' samples. The sequencing used cultured CD8+ T cells from PBMCs, collected from culture after CMV antigen stimulation. The rearrangement links TRBV15 to TRBJ2-2, with 8 nucleotides matching TRBD1. CDR3 nucleotide sequence: TGTGCCACAGAACAGGGGGGCCCTAACACCGGGGAGCTGTTTTTT. This encodes CATEQGGPNTGELFF. Looking up the rest from reference TRBV15 and TRBJ2-2 gives the full variable domain: DAMVIQNPRYQVTQFGKPVTLSCSQTLNHNVMYWYQQKSSQAPKLLFHYYDKDFNNEADTPDNFQSRRPNTSFCFLDIRSPGLGDTAMYLCATEQGGPNTGELFFGEGSRLTVL.